This record concerns one T cell receptor beta chain sequence. This clonotype was counted between two and nine times. The target of this receptor is not known. No much larger clone exists at a distance of one base, and base qualities are not known. This specimen belongs to a study of blood T cells in healthy people across ages (dated by TCRdb to 2013 to 2016). Background on the whole study: In model experiments, template switching captured roughly one uniquely barcoded TCR beta cDNA molecule for every two T cells. Age-related changes in TCR beta repertoire diversity were measured in the study by deep sequencing normalized with unique cDNA molecular identifiers. Four age groups were formed from the donors: young (average roughly 15 years), middle-aged (just under 40), aged (roughly 56) and long-lived (82). To avoid experimental bias, donors of different ages were spread randomly across the sequencing lanes. The study analyzed two additional independent replicas of 1 million unique cDNA reads from the same blood draw for two donors, one aged 18 to 29 and one aged 80 or older.

From the germline V gene, CDR1 is SGHVS and CDR2 is FNYEAQ. Trimming costs V 2 bases and J 3 bases, and their ends lie 12 bases apart. The CDR3 numbers 15 residues from cysteine through phenylalanine. Kept here is only the CDR3 DNA, which spans 45 bases and is read in frame from base 1. Systemically healthy Caucasian individuals from Russia, around 38 in total and aged roughly 6 to 90 years, were included as donors. Approximately 9.7 milliliters of peripheral blood were drawn from each donor into EDTA-treated Vacutainer tubes. Ficoll-Paque density-gradient centrifugation was used to isolate PBMCs, with at least 6.5 million per sample. Trizol reagent was used to extract total RNA from PBMCs, with at least 5.5 micrograms per sample. Naive CD45RAhigh/CD27high T cell percentages were measured by flow cytometry on a PBMC aliquot from every donor. Preparation of the library involved 5' RACE. Sequenced on an Illumina HiSeq 2500. A second PCR of roughly 7 to 11 cycles was run with a J-beta primer mix and a sample-barcoded 5' primer. A unique molecular identifier was introduced onto each TCR beta cDNA molecule by a template-switch 5' adaptor carrying 12 random nucleotides. Each sample yielded at least 2.5 million CDR3-containing paired-end reads. The Mint cDNA synthesis kit, primed by a TRBC-specific oligonucleotide, was used to synthesize first-strand cDNA from all RNA. Following uracil-DNA glycosylase treatment, a first 18-cycle PCR with universal primers M1SS and BC2_uni_R was performed on all cDNA. Turning to the authors' computational methods: For normalization, 1 million high-quality reads, each with a distinct molecular identifier, were randomly selected from each sample. Reads sharing molecular identifiers were discarded rather than binned into consensus sequences. MiTCR, run with a Q25 quality threshold and the strictest error-elimination algorithm, handled CDR3 identification, clonotype clustering and error correction. Lower-bound total TCR beta diversity was estimated with a nonparametric unseen species model using Euler transformation. The public sequencing data were trimmed at Q25 with fastp and processed into clonotypes with MiXCR by TCRdb, which kept only in-frame beta chains. Merged by CDR3 protein, the rows form single entries marked with the most common genes and DNA. The V and J calls were determined by TCRdb, not by the authors. The sample yields hundreds of thousands of distinct CDR3 sequences; nearly 60% were counted once. The ten most abundant clones make up 22% of the sample.

What the authors observed across the whole study: Observed TCR beta diversity per million T cells fell roughly linearly with age, and a significant reduction was already apparent by age about 36. Donor CMV infection status was unknown, potentially confounding age-related changes in expanded clonotypes. Compared with the aged group, more naive CD4+ T cells, fewer expanded clones and increased TCR diversity were shown by the long-lived group, suggesting age selection. Observed TCR beta diversity correlated strongly with the percentage of naive T cells measured by flow cytometry. Since profiling was done on bulk unsorted PBMCs, naive and antigen-experienced compartments could not be conclusively compared. Estimates of total diversity from one million sequenced T cells were regarded as lower bounds and underestimates.

This TCR was recovered from a man aged 25-45 years in good health. The rearrangement combines TRBV7-6 with TRBJ2-3; TRBD2 might be the D gene, on 6 matching bases. The sequencing input was blood. CDR3 protein: CASSLLAAGTDTQYF. The sequenced DNA: TGTGCCAGCAGCTTATTAGCGGCTGGTACAGATACGCAGTATTTT.